The T cell receptor beta chain under discussion was sequenced for a study of blood T cell repertoires in COVID-19. The repertoire was sequenced with immunoSEQ multiplex PCR; TCRdb's copy has only in-frame clones and lacks some. Among just over 300,000 clones listed, 80% to 90% were seen once. The CDR3 length is 15 residues. V shed 0 bases and J 8 bases; nucleotides not matched to a gene: 9. CDR1 is SGDLS and CDR2 is YYNGEE in the germline V gene. The sequenced sample was PBMCs or T cells enriched from blood (not recorded which). This clonotype was sampled from a man aged 25 to 40 who had recovered from COVID-19. The J gene is TRBJ1-2, the V gene TRBV9; 8 nucleotides align to TRBD1. The CDR3 reads CASSVGGQGAQGYTF. In nucleotides, the CDR3 is TGTGCCAGCAGCGTAGGTGGGCAGGGGGCGCAGGGCTACACCTTC.